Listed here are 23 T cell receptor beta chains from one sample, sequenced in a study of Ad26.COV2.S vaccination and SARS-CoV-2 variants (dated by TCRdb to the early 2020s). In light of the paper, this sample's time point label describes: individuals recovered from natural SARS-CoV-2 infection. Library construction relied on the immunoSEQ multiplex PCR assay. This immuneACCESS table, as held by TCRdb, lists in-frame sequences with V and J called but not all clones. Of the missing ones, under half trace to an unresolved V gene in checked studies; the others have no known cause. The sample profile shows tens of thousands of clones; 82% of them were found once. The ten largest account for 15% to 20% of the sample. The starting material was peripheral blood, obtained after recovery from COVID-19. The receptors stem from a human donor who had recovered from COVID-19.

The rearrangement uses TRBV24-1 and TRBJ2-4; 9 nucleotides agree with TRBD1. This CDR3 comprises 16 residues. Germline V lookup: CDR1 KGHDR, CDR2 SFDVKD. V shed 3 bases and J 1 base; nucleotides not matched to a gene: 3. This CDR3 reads CATSDPQGAAKNIQYF. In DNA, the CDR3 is TGTGCCACCAGTGATCCACAGGGGGCGGCCAAAAACATTCAGTACTTC.

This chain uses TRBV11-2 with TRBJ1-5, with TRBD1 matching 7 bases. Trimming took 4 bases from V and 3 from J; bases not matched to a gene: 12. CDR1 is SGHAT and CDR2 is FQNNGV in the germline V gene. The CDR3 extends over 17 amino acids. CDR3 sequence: CASSSGKTGNNNQPQHF. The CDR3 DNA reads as TGTGCCAGCAGCTCAGGGAAGACAGGGAACAACAATCAGCCCCAGCATTTT.

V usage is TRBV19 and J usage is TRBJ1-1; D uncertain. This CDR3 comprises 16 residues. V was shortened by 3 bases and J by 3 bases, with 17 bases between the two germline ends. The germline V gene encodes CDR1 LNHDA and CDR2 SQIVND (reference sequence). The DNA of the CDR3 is TGTGCCAGTAGTATTAGGTCTAGGAGCTCTTACACTGAAGCTTTCTTT. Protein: CASSIRSRSSYTEAFF.

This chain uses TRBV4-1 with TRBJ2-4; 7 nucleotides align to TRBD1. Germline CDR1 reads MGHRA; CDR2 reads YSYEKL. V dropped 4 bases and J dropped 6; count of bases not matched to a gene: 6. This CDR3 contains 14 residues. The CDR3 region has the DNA TGCGCCAGCAGCCCAGGACAGGACCTAAACATTCAGTACTTC. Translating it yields CASSPGQDLNIQYF.

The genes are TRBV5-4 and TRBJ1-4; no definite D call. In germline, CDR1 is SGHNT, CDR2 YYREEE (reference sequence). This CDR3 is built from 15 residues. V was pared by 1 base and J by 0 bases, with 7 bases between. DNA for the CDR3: TGTGCCAGCAGCTTGAAAGGATCAACTAATGAAAAACTGTTTTTT. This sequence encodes CASSLKGSTNEKLFF.

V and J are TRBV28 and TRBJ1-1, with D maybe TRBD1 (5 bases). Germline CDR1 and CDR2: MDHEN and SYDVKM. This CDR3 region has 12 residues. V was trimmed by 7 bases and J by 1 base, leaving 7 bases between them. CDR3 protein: CASTQGNTEAFF. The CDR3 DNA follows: TGTGCCAGCACCCAGGGGAACACTGAAGCTTTCTTT.

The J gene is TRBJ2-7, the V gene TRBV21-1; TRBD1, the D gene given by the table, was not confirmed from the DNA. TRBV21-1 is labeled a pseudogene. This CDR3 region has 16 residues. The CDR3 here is CASSKGARGREYEQYF. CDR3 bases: TGTGCCAGCAGCAAAGGGGCCAGGGGGCGCGAGTACGAGCAGTACTTC.

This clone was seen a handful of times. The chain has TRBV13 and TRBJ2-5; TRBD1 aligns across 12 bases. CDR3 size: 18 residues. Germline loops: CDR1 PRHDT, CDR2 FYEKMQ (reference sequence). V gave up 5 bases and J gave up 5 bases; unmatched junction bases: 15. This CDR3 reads CASSLAQTGTGGLETQYF. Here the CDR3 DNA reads TGTGCCAGCAGCCTAGCACAGACCGGGACAGGGGGCTTGGAGACCCAGTACTTC.

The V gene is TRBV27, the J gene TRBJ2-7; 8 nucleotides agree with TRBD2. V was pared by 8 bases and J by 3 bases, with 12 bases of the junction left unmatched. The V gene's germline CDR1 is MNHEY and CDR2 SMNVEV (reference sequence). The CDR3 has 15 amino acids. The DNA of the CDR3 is TGTGCCAGCCACGGGGGGGCTTCCCTCCTCTACGAGCAGTACTTC. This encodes CASHGGASLLYEQYF.

DNA of the CDR3: TGTGCCAGCAGCTTAGTGGCAGGGGGCTCGAATCAGCCCCAGCATTTT. Translating gives CASSLVAGGSNQPQHF. This rearrangement joins TRBV7-2 to TRBJ1-5, with TRBD1 matching over 8 bases. The CDR3 is 16 residues long. V lost 1 base and J lost 4; bases outside the gene matches: 6. Germline V gene data show CDR1 as SGHTA and CDR2 as FQGNSA.

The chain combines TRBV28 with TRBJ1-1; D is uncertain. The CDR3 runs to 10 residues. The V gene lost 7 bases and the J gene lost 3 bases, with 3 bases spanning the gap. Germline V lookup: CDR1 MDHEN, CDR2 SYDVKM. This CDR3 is CASKDTEAFF. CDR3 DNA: TGTGCCAGCAAAGACACTGAAGCTTTCTTT.

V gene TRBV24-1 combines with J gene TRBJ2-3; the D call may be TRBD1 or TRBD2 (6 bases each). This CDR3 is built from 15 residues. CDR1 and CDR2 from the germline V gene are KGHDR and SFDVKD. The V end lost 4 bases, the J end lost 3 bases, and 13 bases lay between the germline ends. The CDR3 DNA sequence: TGTGCCACCAGTGAGGGGGGCATTATGACAGATACGCAGTATTTT. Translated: CATSEGGIMTDTQYF.

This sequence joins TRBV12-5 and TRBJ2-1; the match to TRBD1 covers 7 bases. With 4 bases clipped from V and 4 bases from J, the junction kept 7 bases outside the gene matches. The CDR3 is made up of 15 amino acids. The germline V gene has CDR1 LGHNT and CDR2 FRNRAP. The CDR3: CASGSDRVSYNEQFF. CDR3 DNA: TGTGCTAGTGGTTCAGACAGGGTGTCTTACAATGAGCAGTTCTTC.

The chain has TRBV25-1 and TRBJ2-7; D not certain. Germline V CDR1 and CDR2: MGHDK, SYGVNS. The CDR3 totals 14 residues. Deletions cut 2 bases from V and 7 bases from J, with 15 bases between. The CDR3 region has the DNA TGTGCCAGCAGTGAAAAGGCATCACCCGTAGAGCAGTACTTC. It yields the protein CASSEKASPVEQYF.

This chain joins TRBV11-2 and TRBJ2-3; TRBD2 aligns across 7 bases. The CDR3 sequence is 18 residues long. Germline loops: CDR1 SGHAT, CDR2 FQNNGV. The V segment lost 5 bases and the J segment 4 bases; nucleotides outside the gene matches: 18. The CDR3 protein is CASSPGGTGTRKADTQYF. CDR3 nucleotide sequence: TGTGCCAGCAGCCCGGGGGGAACCGGGACCCGGAAGGCAGATACGCAGTATTTT.

CDR3 sequence reads: CASSFQTGMNTEAFF. Here the CDR3 DNA reads TGCGCCAGCAGCTTCCAGACAGGGATGAACACTGAAGCTTTCTTT. This rearrangement joins TRBV5-1 to TRBJ1-1; 7 nucleotides match TRBD1. CDR3 length equals 15 residues. The germline gives CDR1 SGHRS, CDR2 YFSETQ. V shed 2 bases and J 0 bases; nucleotides not matched to a gene: 4.

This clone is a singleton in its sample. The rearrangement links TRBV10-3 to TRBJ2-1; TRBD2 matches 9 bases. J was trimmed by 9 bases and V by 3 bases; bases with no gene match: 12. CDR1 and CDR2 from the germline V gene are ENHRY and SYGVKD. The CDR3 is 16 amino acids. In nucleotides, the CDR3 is TGTGCCATCAGTGAAGTTTCCGCGGGAGGGTCTGGTGAGCAGTTCTTC. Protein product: CAISEVSAGGSGEQFF.

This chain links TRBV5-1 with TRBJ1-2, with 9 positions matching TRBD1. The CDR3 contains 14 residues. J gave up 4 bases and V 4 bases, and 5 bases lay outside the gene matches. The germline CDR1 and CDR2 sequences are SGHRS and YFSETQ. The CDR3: CASSTGQGFYGYTF. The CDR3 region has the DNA TGCGCCAGCAGCACGGGACAGGGTTTCTATGGCTACACCTTC.

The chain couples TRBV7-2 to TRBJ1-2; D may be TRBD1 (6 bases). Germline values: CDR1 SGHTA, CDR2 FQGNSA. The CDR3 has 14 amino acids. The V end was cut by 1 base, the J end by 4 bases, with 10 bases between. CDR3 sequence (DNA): TGTGCCAGCAGCTTAGGGGGGCCATCCTATGGCTACACCTTC. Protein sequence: CASSLGGPSYGYTF.

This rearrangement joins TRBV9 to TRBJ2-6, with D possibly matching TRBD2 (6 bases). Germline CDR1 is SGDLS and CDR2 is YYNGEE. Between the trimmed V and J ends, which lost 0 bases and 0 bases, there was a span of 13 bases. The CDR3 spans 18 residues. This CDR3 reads CASSVGRVRGSGANVLTF. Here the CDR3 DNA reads TGTGCCAGCAGCGTAGGGAGGGTGAGGGGCTCTGGGGCCAACGTCCTGACTTTC.

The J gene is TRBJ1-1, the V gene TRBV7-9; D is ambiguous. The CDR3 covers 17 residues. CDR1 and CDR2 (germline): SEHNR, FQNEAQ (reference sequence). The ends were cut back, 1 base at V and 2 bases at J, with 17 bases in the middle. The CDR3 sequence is CASSLVASSATNTEAFF. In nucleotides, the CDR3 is TGTGCCAGCAGCTTAGTTGCGTCATCAGCTACCAACACTGAAGCTTTCTTT.

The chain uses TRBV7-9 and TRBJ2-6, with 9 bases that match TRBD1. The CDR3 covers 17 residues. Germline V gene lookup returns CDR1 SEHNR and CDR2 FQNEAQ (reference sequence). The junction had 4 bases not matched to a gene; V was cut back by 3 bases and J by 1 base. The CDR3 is CASSFGTGTSGANVLTF. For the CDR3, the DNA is TGTGCCAGCAGCTTCGGGACAGGGACTTCTGGGGCCAACGTCCTGACTTTC.

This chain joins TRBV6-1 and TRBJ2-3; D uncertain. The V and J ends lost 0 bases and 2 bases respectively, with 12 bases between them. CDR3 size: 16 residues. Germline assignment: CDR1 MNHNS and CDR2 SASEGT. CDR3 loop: CASSEALWQNTDTQYF. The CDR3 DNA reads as TGTGCCAGCAGTGAAGCGCTTTGGCAGAACACAGATACGCAGTATTTT.